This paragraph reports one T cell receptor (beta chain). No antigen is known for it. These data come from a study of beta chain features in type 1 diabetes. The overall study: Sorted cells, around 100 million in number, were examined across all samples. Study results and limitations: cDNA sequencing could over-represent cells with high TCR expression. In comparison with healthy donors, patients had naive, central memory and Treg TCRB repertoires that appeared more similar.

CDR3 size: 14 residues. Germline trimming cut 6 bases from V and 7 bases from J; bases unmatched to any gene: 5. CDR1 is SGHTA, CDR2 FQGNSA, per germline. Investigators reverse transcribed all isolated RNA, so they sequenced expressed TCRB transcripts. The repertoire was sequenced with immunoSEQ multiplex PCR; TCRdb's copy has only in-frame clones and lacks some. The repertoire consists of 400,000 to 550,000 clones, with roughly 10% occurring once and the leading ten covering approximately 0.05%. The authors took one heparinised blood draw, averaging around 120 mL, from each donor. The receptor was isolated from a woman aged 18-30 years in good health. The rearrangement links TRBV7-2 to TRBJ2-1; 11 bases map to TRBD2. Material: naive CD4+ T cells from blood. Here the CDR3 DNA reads TGTGCCAGCAGTTCACTAGCGGGAGTGAATGAGCAGTTCTTC. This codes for CASSSLAGVNEQFF.